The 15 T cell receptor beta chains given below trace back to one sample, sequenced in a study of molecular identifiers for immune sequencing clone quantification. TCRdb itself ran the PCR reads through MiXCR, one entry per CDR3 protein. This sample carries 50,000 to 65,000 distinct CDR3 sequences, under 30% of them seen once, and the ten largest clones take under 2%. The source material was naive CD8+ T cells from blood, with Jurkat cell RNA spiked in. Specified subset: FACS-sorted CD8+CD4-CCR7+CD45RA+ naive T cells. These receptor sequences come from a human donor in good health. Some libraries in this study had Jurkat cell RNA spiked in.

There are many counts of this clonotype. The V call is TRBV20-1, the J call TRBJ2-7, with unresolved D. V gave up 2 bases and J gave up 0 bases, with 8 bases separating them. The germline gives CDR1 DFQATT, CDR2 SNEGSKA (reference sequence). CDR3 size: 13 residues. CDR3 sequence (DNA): TGCAGTGCTAGACCCGAGAGCTCCTACGAGCAGTACTTC. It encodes CSARPESSYEQYF.

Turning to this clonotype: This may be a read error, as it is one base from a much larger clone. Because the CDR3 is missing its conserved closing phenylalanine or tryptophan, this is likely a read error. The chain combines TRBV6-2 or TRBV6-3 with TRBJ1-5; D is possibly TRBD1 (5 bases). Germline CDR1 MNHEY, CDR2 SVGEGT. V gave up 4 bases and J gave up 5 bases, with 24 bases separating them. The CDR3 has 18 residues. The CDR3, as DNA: TGTGCCAGCAGTTTGTCCCCGGACATATTGCAATGGGATCAGCCCCAGCATCTT. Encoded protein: CASSLSPDILQWDQPQHL.

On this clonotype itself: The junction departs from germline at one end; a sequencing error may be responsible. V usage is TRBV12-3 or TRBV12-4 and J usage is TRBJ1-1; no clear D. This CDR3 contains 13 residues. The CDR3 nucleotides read TGTGCCTGCAGTTCCTCGGGTTACACTGGAGCTTTCTTT. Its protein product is CACSSSGYTGAFF.

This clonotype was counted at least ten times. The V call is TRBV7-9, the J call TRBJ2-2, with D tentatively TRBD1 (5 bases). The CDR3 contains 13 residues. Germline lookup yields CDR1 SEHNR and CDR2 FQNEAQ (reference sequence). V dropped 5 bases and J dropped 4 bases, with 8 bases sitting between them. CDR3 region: CASSPGFTGELFF. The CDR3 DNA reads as TGTGCCAGCAGCCCAGGGTTCACCGGGGAGCTGTTTTTT.

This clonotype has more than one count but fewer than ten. The CDR3 reads CASSKDSQETQYF. The CDR3 DNA sequence: TGCGCCAGCAGTAAGGACAGCCAAGAGACCCAGTACTTC. The V call is TRBV10-1, the J call TRBJ2-5, with D maybe TRBD1 (6 bases). With 5 bases removed from V and 1 base from J, the gap between germline ends came to 8 bases. Germline V lookup: CDR1 WNHNN, CDR2 SYGVQD (reference sequence). This CDR3 comprises 13 residues.

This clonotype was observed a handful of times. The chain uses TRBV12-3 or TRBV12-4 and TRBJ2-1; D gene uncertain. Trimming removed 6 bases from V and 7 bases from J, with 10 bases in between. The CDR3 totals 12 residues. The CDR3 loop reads CASSPGRNEQFF. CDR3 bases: TGTGCCAGCAGCCCAGGAAGAAATGAGCAGTTCTTC.

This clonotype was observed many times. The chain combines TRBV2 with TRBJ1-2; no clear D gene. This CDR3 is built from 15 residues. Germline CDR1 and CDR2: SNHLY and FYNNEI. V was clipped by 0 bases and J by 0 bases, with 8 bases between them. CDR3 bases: TGTGCCAGCAGTGAAGCCCGGGCATCTAACTATGGCTACACCTTC. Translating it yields CASSEARASNYGYTF.

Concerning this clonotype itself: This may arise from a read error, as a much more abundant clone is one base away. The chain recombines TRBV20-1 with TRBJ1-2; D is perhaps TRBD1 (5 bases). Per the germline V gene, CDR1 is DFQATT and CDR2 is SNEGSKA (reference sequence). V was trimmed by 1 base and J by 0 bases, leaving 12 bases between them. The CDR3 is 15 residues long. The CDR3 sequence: CSARAGHAANYGYTF. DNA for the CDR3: TGCAGTGCTAGAGCCGGACACGCAGCTAACTATGGCTACACCTTC.

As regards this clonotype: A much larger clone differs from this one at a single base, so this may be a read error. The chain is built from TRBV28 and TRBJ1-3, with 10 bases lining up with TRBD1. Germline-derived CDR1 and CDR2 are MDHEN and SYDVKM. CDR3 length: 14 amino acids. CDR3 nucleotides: TGTGCCACCGCCTCGACAGGGGGCGAAAACACCATACATTTT. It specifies CATASTGGENTIHF. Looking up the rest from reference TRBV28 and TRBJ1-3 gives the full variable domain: DVKVTQSSRYLVKRTGEKVFLECVQDMDHENMFWYRQDPGLGLRLIYFSYDVKMKEKGDIPEGYSVSREKKERFSLILESASTNQTSMYLCATASTGGENTIHFGEGSWLTVV.

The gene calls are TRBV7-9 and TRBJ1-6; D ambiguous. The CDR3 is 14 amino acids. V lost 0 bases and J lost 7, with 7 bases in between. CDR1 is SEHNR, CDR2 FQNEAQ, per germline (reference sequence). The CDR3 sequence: CASSLAGRNSPLHF. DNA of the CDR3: TGTGCCAGCAGCTTAGCTGGGAGGAATTCACCCCTCCACTTT.

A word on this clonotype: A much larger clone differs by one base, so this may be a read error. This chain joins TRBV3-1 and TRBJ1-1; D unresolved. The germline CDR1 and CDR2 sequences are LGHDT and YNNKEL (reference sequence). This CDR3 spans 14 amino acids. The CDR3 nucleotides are TGTGCCAGCAGCCAGTTCGCCATGAACACTGAATCTTTCTTT. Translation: CASSQFAMNTESFF.

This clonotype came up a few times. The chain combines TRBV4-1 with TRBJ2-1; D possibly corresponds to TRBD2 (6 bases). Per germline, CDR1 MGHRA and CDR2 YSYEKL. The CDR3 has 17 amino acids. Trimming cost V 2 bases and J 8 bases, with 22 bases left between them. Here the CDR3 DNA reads TGCGCCAGCAGCCAACCCGGGACTCCCATTCCATACGATGAGCAGTTCTTC. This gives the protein CASSQPGTPIPYDEQFF.

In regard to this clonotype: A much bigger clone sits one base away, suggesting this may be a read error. In DNA form, the CDR3 reads TGTGCCAGCAGCTGGGGGACAGATTCGGGCACAGATACGCAGAATTTT. The encoded protein is CASSWGTDSGTDTQNF. The chain carries TRBV5-6 and TRBJ2-3, with 7 bases fitting TRBD1. There are 16 residues in the CDR3. Germline V gives CDR1 SGHDT, CDR2 YYEEEE.

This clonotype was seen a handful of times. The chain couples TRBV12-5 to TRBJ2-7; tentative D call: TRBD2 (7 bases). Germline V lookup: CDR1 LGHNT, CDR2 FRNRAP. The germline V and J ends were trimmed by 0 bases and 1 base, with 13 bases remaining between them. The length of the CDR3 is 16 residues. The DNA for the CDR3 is TGTGCTAGTGGTTTGGTAGGGGGGGACAAGTCCTACGAGCAGTACTTC. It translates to CASGLVGGDKSYEQYF.

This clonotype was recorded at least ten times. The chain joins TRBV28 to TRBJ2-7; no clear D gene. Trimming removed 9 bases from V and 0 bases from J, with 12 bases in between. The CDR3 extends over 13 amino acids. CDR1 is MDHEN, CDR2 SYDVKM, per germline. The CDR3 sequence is CASGDGPSYEQYF. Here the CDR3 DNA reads TGTGCCAGTGGCGACGGACCCTCCTACGAGCAGTACTTC.